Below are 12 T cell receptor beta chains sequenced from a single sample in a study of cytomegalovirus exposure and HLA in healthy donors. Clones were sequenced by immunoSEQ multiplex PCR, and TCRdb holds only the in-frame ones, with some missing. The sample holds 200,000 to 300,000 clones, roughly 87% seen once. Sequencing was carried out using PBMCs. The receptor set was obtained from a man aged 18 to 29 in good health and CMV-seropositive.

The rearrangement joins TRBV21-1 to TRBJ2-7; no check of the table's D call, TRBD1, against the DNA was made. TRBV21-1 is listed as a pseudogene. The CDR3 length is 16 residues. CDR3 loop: CASSKEARGIPYEQYF. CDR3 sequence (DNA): TGTGCCAGCAGCAAAGAGGCCAGGGGGATCCCCTACGAGCAGTACTTC.

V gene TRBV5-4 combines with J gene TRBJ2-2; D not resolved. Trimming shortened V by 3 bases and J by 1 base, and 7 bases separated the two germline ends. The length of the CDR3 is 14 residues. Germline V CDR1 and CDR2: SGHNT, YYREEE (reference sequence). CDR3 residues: CASSSGMNTGELFF. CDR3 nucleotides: TGTGCCAGCAGCTCAGGCATGAACACCGGGGAGCTGTTTTTT.

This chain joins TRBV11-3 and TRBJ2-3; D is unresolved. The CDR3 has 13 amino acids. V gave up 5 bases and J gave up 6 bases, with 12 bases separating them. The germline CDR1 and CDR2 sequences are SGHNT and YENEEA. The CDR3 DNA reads TGTGCCAGCAGCGATACAGCACCCGATACGCAGTATTTT. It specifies CASSDTAPDTQYF.

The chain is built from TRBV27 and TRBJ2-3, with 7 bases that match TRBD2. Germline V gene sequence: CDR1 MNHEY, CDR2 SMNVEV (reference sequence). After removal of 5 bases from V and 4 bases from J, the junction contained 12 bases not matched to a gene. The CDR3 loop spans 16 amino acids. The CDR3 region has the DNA TGTGCCAGCAGTCCCCTTGAGCGGGGCCTTCCAGATACGCAGTATTTT. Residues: CASSPLERGLPDTQYF.

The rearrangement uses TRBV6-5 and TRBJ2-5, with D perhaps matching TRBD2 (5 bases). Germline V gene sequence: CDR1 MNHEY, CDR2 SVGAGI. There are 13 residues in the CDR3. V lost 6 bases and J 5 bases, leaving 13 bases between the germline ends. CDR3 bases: TGTGCCAGCAGCCCCCCCGGGGTGGAGACCCAGTACTTC. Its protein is CASSPPGVETQYF.

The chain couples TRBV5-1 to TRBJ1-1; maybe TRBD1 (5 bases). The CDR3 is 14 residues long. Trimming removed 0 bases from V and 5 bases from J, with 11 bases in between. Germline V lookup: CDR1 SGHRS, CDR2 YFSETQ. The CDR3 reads CASSLVTGGTEAFF. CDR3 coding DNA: TGCGCCAGCAGCTTGGTAACGGGGGGGACTGAAGCTTTCTTT. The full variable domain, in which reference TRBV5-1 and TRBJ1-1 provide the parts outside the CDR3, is KAGVTQTPRYLIKTRGQQVTLSCSPISGHRSVSWYQQTPGQGLQFLFEYFSETQRNKGNFPGRFSGRQFSNSRSEMNVSTLELGDSALYLCASSLVTGGTEAFFGQGTRLTVV.

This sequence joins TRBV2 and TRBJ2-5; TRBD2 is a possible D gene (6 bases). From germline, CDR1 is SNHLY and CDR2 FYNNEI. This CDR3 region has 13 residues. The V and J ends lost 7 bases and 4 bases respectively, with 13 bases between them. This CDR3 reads CASTLEGGETQYF. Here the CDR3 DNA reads TGTGCCAGCACCCTGGAGGGAGGAGAGACCCAGTACTTC.

CDR3 sequence: CASSSGYGTSGSEQYF. The CDR3 coding sequence is TGTGCCAGCTCGTCGGGGTATGGGACTAGCGGAAGCGAGCAGTACTTC. The J gene is TRBJ2-7, the V gene TRBV18; 11 nucleotides match TRBD2. The CDR3 extends over 16 amino acids. CDR1 is KGHSH, CDR2 LQKENI, per germline. V lost 6 bases, J lost 6 bases, and 13 bases stayed unmatched.

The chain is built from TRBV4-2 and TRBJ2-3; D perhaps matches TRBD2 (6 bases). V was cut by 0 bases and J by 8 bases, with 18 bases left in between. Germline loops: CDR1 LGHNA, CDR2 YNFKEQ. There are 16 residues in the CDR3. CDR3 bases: TGTGCCAGCAGCCAAGATCAAAGGGGACTTTGGGGTACGCAGTATTTT. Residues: CASSQDQRGLWGTQYF.

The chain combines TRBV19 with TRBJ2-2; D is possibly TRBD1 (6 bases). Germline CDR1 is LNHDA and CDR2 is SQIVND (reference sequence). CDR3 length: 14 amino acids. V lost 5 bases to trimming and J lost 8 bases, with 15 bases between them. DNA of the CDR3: TGTGCCAGTAGTCCTACAGGGATCAGAGGGGAGCTGTTTTTT. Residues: CASSPTGIRGELFF.

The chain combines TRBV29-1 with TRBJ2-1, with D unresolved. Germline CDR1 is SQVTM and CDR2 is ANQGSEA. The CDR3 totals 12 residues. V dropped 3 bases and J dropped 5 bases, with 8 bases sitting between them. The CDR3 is CSVDMGNNEQFF. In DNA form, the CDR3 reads TGCAGCGTTGACATGGGCAACAATGAGCAGTTCTTC.

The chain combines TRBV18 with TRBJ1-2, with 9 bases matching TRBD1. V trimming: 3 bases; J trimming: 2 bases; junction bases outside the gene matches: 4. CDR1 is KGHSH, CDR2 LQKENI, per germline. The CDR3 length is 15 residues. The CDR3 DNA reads TGTGCCAGCTCACCTTGGACAGGGGTCAACTATGGCTACACCTTC. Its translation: CASSPWTGVNYGYTF.